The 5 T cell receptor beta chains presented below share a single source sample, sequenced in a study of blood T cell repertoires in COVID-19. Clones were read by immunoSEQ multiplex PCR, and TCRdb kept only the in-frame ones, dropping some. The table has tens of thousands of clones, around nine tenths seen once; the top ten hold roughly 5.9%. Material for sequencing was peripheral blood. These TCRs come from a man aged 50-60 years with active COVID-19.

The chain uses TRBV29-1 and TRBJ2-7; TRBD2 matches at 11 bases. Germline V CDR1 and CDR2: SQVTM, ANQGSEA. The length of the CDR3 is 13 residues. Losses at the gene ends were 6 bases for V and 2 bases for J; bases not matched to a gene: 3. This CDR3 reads CSVQTSGTYEQYF. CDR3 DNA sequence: TGCAGCGTCCAGACTAGCGGGACCTACGAGCAGTACTTC.

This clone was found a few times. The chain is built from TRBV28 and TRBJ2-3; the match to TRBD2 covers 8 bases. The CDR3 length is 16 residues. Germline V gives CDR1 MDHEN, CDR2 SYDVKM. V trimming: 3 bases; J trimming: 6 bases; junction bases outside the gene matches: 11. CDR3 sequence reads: CASSFVPSGFRDTQYF. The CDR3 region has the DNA TGTGCCAGCAGTTTCGTTCCTAGCGGGTTTCGGGATACGCAGTATTTT.

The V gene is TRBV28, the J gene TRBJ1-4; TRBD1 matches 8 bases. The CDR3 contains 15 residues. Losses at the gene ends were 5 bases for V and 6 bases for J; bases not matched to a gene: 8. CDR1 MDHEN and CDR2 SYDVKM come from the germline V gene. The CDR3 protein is CASSPPRGRDEKLFF. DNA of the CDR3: TGTGCCAGCAGTCCCCCCAGGGGGCGTGATGAAAAACTGTTTTTT.

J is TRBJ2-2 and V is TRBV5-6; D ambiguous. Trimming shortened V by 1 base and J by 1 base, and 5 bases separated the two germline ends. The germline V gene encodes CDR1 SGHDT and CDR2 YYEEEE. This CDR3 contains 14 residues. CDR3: CASSLTRNTGELFF. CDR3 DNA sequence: TGTGCCAGCAGCTTGACCAGGAACACCGGGGAGCTGTTTTTT.

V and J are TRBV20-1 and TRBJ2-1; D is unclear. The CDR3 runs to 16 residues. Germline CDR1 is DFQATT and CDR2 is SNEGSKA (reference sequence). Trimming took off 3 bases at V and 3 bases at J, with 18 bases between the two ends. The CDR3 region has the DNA TGCAGTGCTAGTTATCCTACCAGGTCCATCTACAATGAGCAGTTCTTC. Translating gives CSASYPTRSIYNEQFF.